This T cell receptor (beta chain) emerged from a study of blood T cell repertoires in COVID-19. Overall study: The samples span acute and convalescent COVID-19 from the United States, Italy and Spain. The analysed material was cDNA or gDNA that came from T cells, B-cell-depleted T cells, or PBMCs.

Authors' processing steps: Estimation of nucleated cell counts relied on the amplification of reference gene primers. Clones were sequenced by immunoSEQ multiplex PCR, and TCRdb holds only the in-frame ones, with some missing. D and trimming were read from the DNA, whereas the V and J calls and clone size are those reported in that table. The sample includes about 140,000 clones, roughly 85% of them seen just once. Germline V gives CDR1 SGHVS, CDR2 FNYEAQ. The CDR3 extends over 15 amino acids. V was clipped by 5 bases and J by 7 bases; unmatched bases: 10. The rearrangement uses TRBV7-6 and TRBJ2-2, with 7 bases fitting TRBD2. The receptor was derived from a man aged 55 to 70 with acute or convalescent COVID-19. Material for sequencing was peripheral blood. This chain's CDR3 is CASSPSAAGLGELFF. As DNA, the CDR3 is TGTGCCAGCAGCCCATCGGCAGCGGGACTCGGGGAGCTGTTTTTT.